One and the same sample provided the 3 T cell receptor beta chains below, sequenced in a study. TCRdb independently ran MiXCR on the RT-PCR reads; one entry per CDR3 protein. The sample has about 680,000 distinct CDR3 sequences; 12% to 15% are singletons. Sequencing input: memory CD4+ T cells from blood. These receptors originate from a female donor in good health, serving as a healthy control.

This clonotype was seen a handful of times. V and J are TRBV10-3 and TRBJ1-3; D call uncertain. V shed 7 bases and J shed 0 bases, with 13 bases lying between them. Germline lookup yields CDR1 ENHRY and CDR2 SYGVKD. The CDR3 extends over 15 amino acids. DNA of the CDR3: TGTGCCATCACGGCGGATTACTCCTCTGGAAACACCATATATTTT. It translates to CAITADYSSGNTIYF.

In its sample, this clonotype was seen many times. The genes are TRBV5-6 and TRBJ1-1; a possible D gene is TRBD1 (5 bases). This CDR3 spans 16 amino acids. V was trimmed by 0 bases and J by 3 bases, leaving 15 bases between them. In germline, CDR1 is SGHDT, CDR2 YYEEEE. The CDR3 loop reads CASSLGGRGADTEAFF. CDR3 DNA: TGTGCCAGCAGCTTGGGGGGAAGGGGCGCCGACACTGAAGCTTTCTTT.

This clonotype was seen more than once but under ten times. CDR3 sequence (DNA): TGCAGTGCTAGAGACGGGGGGGGGAGTCAGCCCCAGCATTTT. The encoded protein is CSARDGGGSQPQHF. The gene calls are TRBV20-1 and TRBJ1-5; the D gene is possibly TRBD1 (5 bases). The CDR3 totals 14 residues. Germline V gene lookup returns CDR1 DFQATT and CDR2 SNEGSKA (reference sequence). V was cut by 0 bases and J by 6 bases, with 12 bases left in between.